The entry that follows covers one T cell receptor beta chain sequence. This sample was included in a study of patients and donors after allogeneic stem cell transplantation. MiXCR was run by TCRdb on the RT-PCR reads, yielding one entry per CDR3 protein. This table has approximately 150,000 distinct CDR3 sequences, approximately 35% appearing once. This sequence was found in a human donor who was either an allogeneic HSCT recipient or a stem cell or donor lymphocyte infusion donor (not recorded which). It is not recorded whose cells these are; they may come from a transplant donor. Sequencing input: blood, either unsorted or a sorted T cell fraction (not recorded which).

The CDR3 DNA follows: TGCGCCAGCAGCCCTGGTCATCTGACCGGGGAGCTGTTTTTT. This encodes CASSPGHLTGELFF. The V call is TRBV4-1, the J call TRBJ2-2; D remains ambiguous. V shed 4 bases and J shed 5 bases, with 11 bases lying between them. This CDR3 spans 14 amino acids. Per germline, CDR1 MGHRA and CDR2 YSYEKL.